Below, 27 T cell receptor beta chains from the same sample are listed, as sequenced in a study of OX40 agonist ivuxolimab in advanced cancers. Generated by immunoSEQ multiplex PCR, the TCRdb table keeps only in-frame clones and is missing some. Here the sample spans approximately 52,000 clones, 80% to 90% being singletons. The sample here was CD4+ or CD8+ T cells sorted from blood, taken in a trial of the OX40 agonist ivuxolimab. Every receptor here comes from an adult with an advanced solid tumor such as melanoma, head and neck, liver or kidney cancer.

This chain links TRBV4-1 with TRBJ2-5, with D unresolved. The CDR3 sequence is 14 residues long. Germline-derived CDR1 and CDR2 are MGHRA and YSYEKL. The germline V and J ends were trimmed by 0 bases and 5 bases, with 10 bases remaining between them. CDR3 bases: TGCGCCAGCAGCCAAGATAATAGAAGGGAGACCCAGTACTTC. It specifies CASSQDNRRETQYF.

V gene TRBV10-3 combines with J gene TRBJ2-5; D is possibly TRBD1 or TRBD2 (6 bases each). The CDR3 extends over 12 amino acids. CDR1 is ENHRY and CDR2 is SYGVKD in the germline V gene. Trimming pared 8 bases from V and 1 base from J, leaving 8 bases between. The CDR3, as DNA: TGTGCCATCGGAGGGGGCCAAGAGACCCAGTACTTC. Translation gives CAIGGGQETQYF.

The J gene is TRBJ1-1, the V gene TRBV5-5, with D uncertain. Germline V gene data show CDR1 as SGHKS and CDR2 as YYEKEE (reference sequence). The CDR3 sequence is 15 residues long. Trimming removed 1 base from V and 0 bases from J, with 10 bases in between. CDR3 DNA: TGTGCCAGCAGCTTGTCTCTAGGAATGAACACTGAAGCTTTCTTT. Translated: CASSLSLGMNTEAFF.

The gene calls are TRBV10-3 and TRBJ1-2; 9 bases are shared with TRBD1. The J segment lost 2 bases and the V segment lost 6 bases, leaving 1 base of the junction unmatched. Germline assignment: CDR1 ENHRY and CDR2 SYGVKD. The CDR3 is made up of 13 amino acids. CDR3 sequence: CAISGQGNYGYTF. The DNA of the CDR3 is TGTGCCATCAGCGGACAGGGGAACTATGGCTACACCTTC.

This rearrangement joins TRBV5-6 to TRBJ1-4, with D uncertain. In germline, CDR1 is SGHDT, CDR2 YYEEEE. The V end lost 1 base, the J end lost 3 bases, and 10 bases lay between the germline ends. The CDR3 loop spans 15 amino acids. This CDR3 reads CASSLRDGPNEKLFF. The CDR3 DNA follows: TGTGCCAGCAGCTTGCGAGACGGACCTAATGAAAAACTGTTTTTT.

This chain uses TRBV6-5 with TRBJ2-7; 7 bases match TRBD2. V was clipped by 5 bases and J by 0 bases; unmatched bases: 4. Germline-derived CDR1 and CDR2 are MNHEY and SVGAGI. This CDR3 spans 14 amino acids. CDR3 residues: CASSPGGASYEQYF. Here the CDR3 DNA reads TGTGCCAGCAGTCCGGGGGGAGCCTCCTACGAGCAGTACTTC.

The CDR3 bases are TGTGCCAGCAGCCTAACGGGGGGGAGCACTGAAGCTTTCTTT. As protein: CASSLTGGSTEAFF. This chain joins TRBV4-2 and TRBJ1-1, with a tentative D call TRBD1 (5 bases). Germline V gene lookup returns CDR1 LGHNA and CDR2 YNFKEQ. CDR3 size: 14 residues. V was cut by 4 bases and J by 4 bases, with 13 bases left in between.

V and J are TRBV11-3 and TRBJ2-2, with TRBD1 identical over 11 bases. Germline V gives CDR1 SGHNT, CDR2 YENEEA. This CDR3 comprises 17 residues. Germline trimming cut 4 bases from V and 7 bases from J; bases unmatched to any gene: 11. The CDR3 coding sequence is TGTGCCAGCAGCTCTCAGGACAGGGGGCGACAACGCGGGGAGCTGTTTTTT. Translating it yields CASSSQDRGRQRGELFF.

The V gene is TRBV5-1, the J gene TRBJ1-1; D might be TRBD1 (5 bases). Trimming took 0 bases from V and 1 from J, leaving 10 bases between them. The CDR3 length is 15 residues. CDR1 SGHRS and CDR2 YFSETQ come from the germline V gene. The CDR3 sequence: CASSLGGTANTEAFF. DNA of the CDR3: TGCGCCAGCAGCTTGGGGGGGACGGCGAACACTGAAGCTTTCTTT.

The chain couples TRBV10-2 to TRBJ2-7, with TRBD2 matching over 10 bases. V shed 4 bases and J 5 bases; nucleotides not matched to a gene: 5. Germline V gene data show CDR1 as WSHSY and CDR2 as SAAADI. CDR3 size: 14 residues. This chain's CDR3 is CASSASGSGNEQYF. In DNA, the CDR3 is TGCGCCAGCAGTGCTAGCGGGAGCGGAAACGAGCAGTACTTC.

The CDR3 DNA follows: TGTGCCAGCAGCTCCCAGGGGTGGAATGAGCAGTTCTTC. Translated, it gives CASSSQGWNEQFF. The J gene is TRBJ2-1, the V gene TRBV7-3, with D maybe TRBD1 (6 bases). Germline V CDR1 and CDR2: SGHTA, FQGTGA. The CDR3 length is 13 residues. V shed 4 bases and J shed 7 bases, with 11 bases lying between them.

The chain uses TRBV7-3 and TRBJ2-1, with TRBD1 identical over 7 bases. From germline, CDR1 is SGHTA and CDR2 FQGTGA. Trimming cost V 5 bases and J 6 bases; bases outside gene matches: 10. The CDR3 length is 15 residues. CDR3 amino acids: CASSLAGTEGNEQFF. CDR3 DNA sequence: TGTGCCAGCAGCCTGGCCGGGACAGAGGGCAATGAGCAGTTCTTC.

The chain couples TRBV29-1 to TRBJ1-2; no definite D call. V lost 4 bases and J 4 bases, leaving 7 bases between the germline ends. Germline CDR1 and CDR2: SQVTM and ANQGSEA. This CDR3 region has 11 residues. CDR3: CSVGQTYGYTF. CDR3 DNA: TGCAGCGTTGGTCAGACCTATGGCTACACCTTC.

The chain's CDR3 is CASSTQGETGELFF. As DNA, the CDR3 is TGTGCCAGCAGCACACAGGGGGAGACCGGGGAGCTGTTTTTT. The J gene is TRBJ2-2, the V gene TRBV9, with TRBD1 matching 8 bases. The CDR3 sequence is 14 residues long. CDR1 and CDR2 from the germline V gene are SGDLS and YYNGEE. J was trimmed by 5 bases and V by 4 bases; bases with no gene match: 4.

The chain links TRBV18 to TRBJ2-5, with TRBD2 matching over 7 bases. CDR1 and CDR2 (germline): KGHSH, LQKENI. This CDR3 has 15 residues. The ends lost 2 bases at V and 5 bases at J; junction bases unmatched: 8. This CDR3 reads CASSPGRVAGETQYF. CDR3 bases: TGTGCCAGCTCACCAGGGAGGGTGGCTGGGGAGACCCAGTACTTC.

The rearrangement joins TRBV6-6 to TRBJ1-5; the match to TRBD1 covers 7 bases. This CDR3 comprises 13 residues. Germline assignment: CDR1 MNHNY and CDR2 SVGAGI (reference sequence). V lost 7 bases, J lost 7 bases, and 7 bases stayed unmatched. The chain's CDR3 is CASTDRARQPQHF. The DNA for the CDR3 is TGTGCCAGCACCGACAGGGCTAGGCAGCCCCAGCATTTT.

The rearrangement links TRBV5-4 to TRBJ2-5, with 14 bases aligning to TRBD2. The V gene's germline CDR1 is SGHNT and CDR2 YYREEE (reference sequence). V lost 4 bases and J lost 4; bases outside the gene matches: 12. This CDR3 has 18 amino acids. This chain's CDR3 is CASSPGGTSGRLGETQYF. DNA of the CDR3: TGTGCCAGCAGCCCCGGTGGGACTAGCGGGAGACTAGGAGAGACCCAGTACTTC.

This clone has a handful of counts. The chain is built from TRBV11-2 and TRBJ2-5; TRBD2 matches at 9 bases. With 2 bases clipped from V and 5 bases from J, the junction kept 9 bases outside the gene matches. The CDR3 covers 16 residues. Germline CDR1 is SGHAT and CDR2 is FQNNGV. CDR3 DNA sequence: TGTGCCAGCAGCTTATCGCCCGGGACTAGCTGGGAGACCCAGTACTTC. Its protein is CASSLSPGTSWETQYF.

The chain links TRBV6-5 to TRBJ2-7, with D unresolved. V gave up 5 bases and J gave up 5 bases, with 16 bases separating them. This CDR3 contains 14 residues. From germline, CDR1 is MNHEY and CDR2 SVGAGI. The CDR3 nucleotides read TGTGCCAGCAGTCCCCGGACCGCCGGCGACGAGCAGTACTTC. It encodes CASSPRTAGDEQYF.

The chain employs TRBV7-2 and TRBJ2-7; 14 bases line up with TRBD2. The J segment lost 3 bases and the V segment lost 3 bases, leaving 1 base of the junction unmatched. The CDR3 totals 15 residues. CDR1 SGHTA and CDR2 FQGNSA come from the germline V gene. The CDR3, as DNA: TGTGCCAGCAGCTTCGGACTAGCGGGAGGCTACGAGCAGTACTTC. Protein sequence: CASSFGLAGGYEQYF.

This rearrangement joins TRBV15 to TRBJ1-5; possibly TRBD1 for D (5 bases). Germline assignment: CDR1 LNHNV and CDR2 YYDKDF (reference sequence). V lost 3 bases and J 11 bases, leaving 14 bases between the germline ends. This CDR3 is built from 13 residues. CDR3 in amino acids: CATSSIQVRAQHF. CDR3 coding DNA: TGTGCCACCAGCAGTATACAGGTCAGGGCCCAGCATTTT.

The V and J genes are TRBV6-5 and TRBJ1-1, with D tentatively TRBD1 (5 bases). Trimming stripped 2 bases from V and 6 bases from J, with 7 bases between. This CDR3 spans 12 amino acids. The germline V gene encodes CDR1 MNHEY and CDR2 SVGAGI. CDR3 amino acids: CASSYGRAEAFF. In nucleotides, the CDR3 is TGTGCCAGCAGTTACGGCAGGGCTGAAGCTTTCTTT.

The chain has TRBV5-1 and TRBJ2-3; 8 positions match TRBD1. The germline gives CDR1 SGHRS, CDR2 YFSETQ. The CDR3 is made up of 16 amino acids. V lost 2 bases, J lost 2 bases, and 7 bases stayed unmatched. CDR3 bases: TGCGCCAGCAGCTTAGGGACAGGCCGCGACACAGATACGCAGTATTTT. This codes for CASSLGTGRDTDTQYF.

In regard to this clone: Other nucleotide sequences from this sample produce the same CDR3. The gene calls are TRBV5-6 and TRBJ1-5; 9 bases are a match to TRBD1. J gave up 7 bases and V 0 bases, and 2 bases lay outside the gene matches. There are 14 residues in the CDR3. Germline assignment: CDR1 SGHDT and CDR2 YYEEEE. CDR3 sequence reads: CASSLGQGGQPQHF. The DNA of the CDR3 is TGTGCCAGCAGCTTGGGACAGGGGGGACAGCCCCAGCATTTT.

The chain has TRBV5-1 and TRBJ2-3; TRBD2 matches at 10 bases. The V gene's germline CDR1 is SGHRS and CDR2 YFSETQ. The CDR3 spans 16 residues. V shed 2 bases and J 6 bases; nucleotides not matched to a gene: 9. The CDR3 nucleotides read TGCGCCAGCAGCTTCAGAGCGGGAGGGCCGGGGGATACGCAGTATTTT. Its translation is CASSFRAGGPGDTQYF.

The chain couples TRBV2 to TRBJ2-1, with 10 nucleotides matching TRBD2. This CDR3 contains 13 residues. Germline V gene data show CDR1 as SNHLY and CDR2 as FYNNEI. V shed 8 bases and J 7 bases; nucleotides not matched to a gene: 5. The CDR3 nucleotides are TGTGCCAGCCTAGCGGGAGTGTCAAATGAGCAGTTCTTC. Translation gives CASLAGVSNEQFF. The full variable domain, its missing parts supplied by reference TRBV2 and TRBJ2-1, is EPEVTQTPSHQVTQMGQEVILRCVPISNHLYFYWYRQILGQKVEFLVSFYNNEISEKSEIFDDQFSVERPDGSNFTLKIRSTKLEDSAMYFCASLAGVSNEQFFGPGTRLTVL.

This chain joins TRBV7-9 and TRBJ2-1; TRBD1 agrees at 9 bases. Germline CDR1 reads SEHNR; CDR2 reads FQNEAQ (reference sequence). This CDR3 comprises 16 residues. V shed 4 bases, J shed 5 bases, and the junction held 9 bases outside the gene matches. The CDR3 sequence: CASSSPGTGLDNEQFF. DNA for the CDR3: TGTGCCAGCAGCTCCCCCGGGACAGGGTTGGACAATGAGCAGTTCTTC.